This record covers a single T cell receptor (beta chain). Generated by immunoSEQ multiplex PCR, the TCRdb table keeps only in-frame clones and is missing some. The sample lists over 90,000 clones, more than 70% seen once, with over 2.5% in the top ten. CDR3 length: 14 residues. Per the germline V gene, CDR1 is SGHTA and CDR2 is FQGNSA. V shed 3 bases and J 6 bases; nucleotides not matched to a gene: 6. The data were obtained in a study of glioma-infiltrating T cells after dendritic cell vaccination. The chain has TRBV7-2 and TRBJ2-5; 8 bases align to TRBD2. The clonotype comes from a human donor with glioblastoma. Sequencing was performed on blood, taken before dendritic cell vaccination. As DNA, the CDR3 is TGTGCCAGCAGCTTCCCCGGGGGGGGAAAGACCCAGTACTTC. Residues: CASSFPGGGKTQYF. The variable domain in full, with the rest retrieved from reference TRBV7-2 and TRBJ2-5, is GAGVSQSPSNKVTEKGKDVELRCDPISGHTALYWYRQSLGQGLEFLIYFQGNSAPDKSGLPSDRFSAERTGGSVSTLTIQRTQQEDSAVYLCASSFPGGGKTQYFGPGTRLLVL.